This T cell receptor (beta chain) was recorded in a study of blood T cell repertoires in COVID-19. The wider study: Specimens from acute and convalescent COVID-19 originated in the United States, Italy and Spain. T cells, B-cell-depleted T cells, or PBMCs supplied cDNA or gDNA.

The germline gives CDR1 SEHNR, CDR2 FQNEAQ (reference sequence). Trimming took 1 base from V and 3 from J, leaving 12 bases between them. The CDR3 length is 15 residues. This clone was counted once. Original processing methods: Cell counts per sample came from amplifying reference gene primers. The method was immunoSEQ multiplex PCR; TCRdb's version includes in-frame clones alone and lacks a portion of them. That table is the source of V, J and clone size, and D and trimming were worked out from the DNA. The top ten clones hold more than 1.2% of a sample with 250,000 to 350,000 clones, approximately 84% of them seen once.

Material for sequencing was peripheral blood. The sequence was obtained from a human donor with COVID-19, enrolled during active disease. The donor label of this sample is uncertain. This sequence joins TRBV7-9 and TRBJ1-2, with D maybe TRBD1 (5 bases). As DNA, the CDR3 is TGTGCCAGCAGCTTAGACAGGTTAAGGGACTATGGCTACACCTTC. As protein: CASSLDRLRDYGYTF.